This TCR beta chain is from a study of T cells in Graves' hyperthyroidism and ophthalmopathy. Amplified TCR beta CDR3 regions derived from RNA transcripts. Using the HTBI primer set, a first-round RT-PCR was run on the TCR CDR3. TCRdb processed the multiplex PCR reads anew with MiXCR; each CDR3 protein has one entry. The repertoire holds about 640,000 distinct CDR3 sequences, with roughly 14% as singletons. This clonotype was picked up a small number of times. Its antigen is currently unknown. Study observations and caveats: Most expanded thyroid clonotypes above 0.001 also appeared in blood. Ophthalmopathy got predicted by the model a median about six months before its onset. Stable hyperthyroidism and ophthalmopathy were separated using 13 V-J signatures.

The receptor's source is a woman in her fifties or sixties with Graves' ophthalmopathy. Sequencing was carried out using blood.

This CDR3 reads CASSMSGKLYNEQFF. In DNA form, the CDR3 reads TGTGCCAGCAGTATGAGCGGGAAGCTCTACAATGAGCAGTTCTTC. This chain connects TRBV6-2 or TRBV6-3 to TRBJ2-1; 7 nucleotides match TRBD2. Looked up from germline, CDR1 is MNHEY and CDR2 is SVGEGT. This CDR3 contains 15 residues. Trimming took 5 bases from V and 3 from J; bases not matched to a gene: 7.